The 5 T cell receptor beta chains below were found in one sample sequenced in a study of cytomegalovirus exposure and HLA in healthy donors. With 60 Vbeta and 13 Jbeta primers, the PCR was carried out. Assay used: immunoSEQ multiplex PCR; TCRdb lists only in-frame clones, some missing. The table shows about 210,000 clones, with roughly 81% occurring only once. Specimen: PBMCs. The receptors shown here come from a girl aged 2-10 years in good health and CMV-seronegative.

This chain connects TRBV5-4 to TRBJ1-1; the match to TRBD1 covers 7 bases. CDR1 and CDR2 (germline): SGHNT, YYREEE (reference sequence). This CDR3 has 15 residues. Unmatched junction bases numbered 10, after V lost 4 bases and J lost 4 bases. The chain's CDR3 is CASSPTGQKITEAFF. As DNA, the CDR3 is TGTGCCAGCAGCCCCACGGGACAGAAAATCACTGAAGCTTTCTTT.

The chain has TRBV6-1 and TRBJ2-2; D is perhaps TRBD1 (6 bases). CDR3 length: 13 amino acids. Trimming shortened V by 8 bases and J by 4 bases, and 11 bases separated the two germline ends. Germline lookup yields CDR1 MNHNS and CDR2 SASEGT. The chain's CDR3 is CASQDSFTGELFF. The DNA for the CDR3 is TGTGCCAGCCAGGACAGCTTCACCGGGGAGCTGTTTTTT.

V is TRBV4-1 and J is TRBJ2-3, with D hard to call. V lost 3 bases and J 6 bases, leaving 10 bases between the germline ends. There are 13 residues in the CDR3. Germline CDR1 and CDR2: MGHRA and YSYEKL. The CDR3 reads CASSHVALDTQYF. CDR3 coding DNA: TGCGCCAGCAGCCATGTGGCATTGGATACGCAGTATTTT.

This clone was found a few times. This chain joins TRBV7-6 and TRBJ1-2, with D possibly matching TRBD1 (6 bases). Between the trimmed V and J ends, which lost 1 base and 3 bases, there was a span of 6 bases. The CDR3 consists of 13 residues. Germline CDR1 and CDR2: SGHVS and FNYEAQ. This CDR3 is CASSLDRDYGYTF. Written as DNA, the CDR3 is TGTGCCAGCAGCTTAGACAGGGACTATGGCTACACCTTC.

This clone came up once. This chain links TRBV11-2 with TRBJ2-7; 7 nucleotides line up with TRBD2. This CDR3 is built from 13 residues. Looked up from germline, CDR1 is SGHAT and CDR2 is FQNNGV. The V segment lost 6 bases and the J segment 2 bases; nucleotides outside the gene matches: 4. The CDR3 here is CASSSGSTYEQYF. The DNA of the CDR3 is TGTGCCAGCAGTAGCGGGTCAACCTACGAGCAGTACTTC.